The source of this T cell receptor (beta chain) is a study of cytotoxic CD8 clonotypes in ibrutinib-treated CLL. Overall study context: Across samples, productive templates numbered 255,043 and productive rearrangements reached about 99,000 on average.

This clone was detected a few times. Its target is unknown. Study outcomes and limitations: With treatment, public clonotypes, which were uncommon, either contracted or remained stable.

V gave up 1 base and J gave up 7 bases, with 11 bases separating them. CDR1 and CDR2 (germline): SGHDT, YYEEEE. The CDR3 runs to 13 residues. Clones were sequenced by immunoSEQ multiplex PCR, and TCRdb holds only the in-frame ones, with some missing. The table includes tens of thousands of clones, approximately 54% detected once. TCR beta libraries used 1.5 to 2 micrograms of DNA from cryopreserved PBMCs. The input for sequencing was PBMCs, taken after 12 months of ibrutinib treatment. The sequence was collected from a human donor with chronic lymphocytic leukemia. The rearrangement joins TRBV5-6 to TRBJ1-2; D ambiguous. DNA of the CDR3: TGTGCCAGCAGCTTGCCGAGGGTGGGTGGCTACACCTTC. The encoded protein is CASSLPRVGGYTF.